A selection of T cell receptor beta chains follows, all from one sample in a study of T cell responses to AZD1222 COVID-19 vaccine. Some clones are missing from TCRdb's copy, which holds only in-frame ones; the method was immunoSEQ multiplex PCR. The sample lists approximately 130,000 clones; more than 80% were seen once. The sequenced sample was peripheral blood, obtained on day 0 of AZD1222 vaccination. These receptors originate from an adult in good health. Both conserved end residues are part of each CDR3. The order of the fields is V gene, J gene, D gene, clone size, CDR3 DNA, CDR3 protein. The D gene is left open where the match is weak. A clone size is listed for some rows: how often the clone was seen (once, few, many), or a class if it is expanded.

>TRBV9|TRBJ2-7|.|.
TGTGCCAGCAGCGTGTCTGGAGTTGACGAGCAGTACTTC
CASSVSGVDEQYF
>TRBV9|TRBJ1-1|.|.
TGTGCCAGCAGCCCCACCTTAGGACACCCCGACCTATTT
CASSPTLGHPDLF
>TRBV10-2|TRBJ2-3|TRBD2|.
TGCGCCAGCCTGACTAGCGGACCCACAGATACGCAGTATTTT
CASLTSGPTDTQYF
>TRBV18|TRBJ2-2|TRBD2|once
TGTGCCAGCTCACCACCAGCAGCTAGCGGGGGCACCGGGGAGCTGTTTTTT
CASSPPAASGGTGELFF
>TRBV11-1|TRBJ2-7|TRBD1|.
TGTGCCAGCAGCCGCGACAGGGTCACCTACAAGCAGTACTTC
CASSRDRVTYKQYF
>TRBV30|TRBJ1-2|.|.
TGTGCCTGGAGTGTGCCAAATGGGTCAGGCTACACCTTC
CAWSVPNGSGYTF
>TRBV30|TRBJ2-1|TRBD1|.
TGTGCCTGGAGTGACAGGGGGCCGGGTGAGCAGTTCTTC
CAWSDRGPGEQFF
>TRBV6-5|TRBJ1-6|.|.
TGTGCCAGCAGGATCCGGACAGAGTATAATTCACCCCTCCACTTT
CASRIRTEYNSPLHF
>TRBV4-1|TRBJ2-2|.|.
TGCGCCAGCAGCCAAGCCGGGACTGTCGACACCGGGGAGCTGTTTTTT
CASSQAGTVDTGELFF
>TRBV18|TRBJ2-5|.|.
TGTGCCAGCTCACTTCGGGGATCCGTCAGCGGACAAGAGACCCAGTACTTC
CASSLRGSVSGQETQYF